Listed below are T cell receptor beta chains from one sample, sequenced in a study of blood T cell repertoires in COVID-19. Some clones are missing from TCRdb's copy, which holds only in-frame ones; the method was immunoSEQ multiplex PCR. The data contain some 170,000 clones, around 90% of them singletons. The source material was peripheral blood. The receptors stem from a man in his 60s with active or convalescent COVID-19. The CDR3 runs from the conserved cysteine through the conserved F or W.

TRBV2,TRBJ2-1,CASSVRRGRNEQFF
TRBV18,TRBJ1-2,CASTTGEYGYTF
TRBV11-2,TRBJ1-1,CASSFFQGQNTEAFF
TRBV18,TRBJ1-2,CASSPTGEANYGYTF
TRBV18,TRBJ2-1,CASSPPGQLFTSYNEQFF
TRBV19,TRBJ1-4,CASSTRLTVGNEKLFF
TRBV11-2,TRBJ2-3,CASSLARRTSGTSTDTQYF
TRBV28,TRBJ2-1,CASSPRDRYYNEQFF
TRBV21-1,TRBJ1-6,CASSKVDFYKKQGFNSPLHF
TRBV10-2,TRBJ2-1,CASSEFRGHIMGHYNEQFF
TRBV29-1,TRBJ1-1,CSAHGQLMNTEAFF
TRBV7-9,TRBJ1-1,CASSGGADRAFF
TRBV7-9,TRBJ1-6,CASSLVSQGHLHF
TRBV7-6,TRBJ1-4,CASSTRTGTNEKLFF
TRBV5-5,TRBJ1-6,CASSLVGQFQGDSPLHF
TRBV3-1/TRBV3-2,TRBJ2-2,CASSQDGETGAGELFF
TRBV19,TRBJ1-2,CASSRGQGYGYTF
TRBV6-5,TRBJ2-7,CASSSGTAGSYEQYF
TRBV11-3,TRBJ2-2,CASSPRGVGGELFF
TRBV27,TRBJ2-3,CASSLAGGLVGNTQYF
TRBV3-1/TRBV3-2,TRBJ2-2,CASSQMVRASWNTGELFF
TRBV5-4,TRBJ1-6,CASSLPGGLDNSPLHF
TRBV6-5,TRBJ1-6,CASSYGQGASPLHF
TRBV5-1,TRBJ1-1,CASSLEGTGGLTEAFF
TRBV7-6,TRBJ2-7,CASSPRQGATSYEQYF
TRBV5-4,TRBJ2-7,CASSLFGSGSVDEQYF
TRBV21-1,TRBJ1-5,CASSVGAHSNQPQHF
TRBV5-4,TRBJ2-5,CASSLQGSGGETQYF
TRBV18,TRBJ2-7,CASSPRDRGLYEQYF
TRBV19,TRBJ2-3,CASKFEGGARDTQYF
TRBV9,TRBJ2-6,CASSVHRETGANVLTF
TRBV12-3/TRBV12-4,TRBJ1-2,CASSLEPVSYTF
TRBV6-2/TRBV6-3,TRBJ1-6,CASSSGQSGNSPLHF
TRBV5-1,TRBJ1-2,CASSPGQTANYGYTF
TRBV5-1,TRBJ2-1,CASSLAGGKQFF
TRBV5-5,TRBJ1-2,CASSLADRANYGYTF
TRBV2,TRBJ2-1,CALRDLREQFF
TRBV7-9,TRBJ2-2,CARTTGVNTGELFF
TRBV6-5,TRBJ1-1,CASSYGPGPVNTEAFF
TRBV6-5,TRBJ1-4,CASSPDRGGEKLFF
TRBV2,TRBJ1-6,CASRGTGVSPLHF
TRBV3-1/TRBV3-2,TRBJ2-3,CASSQDTGLSTDTQYF
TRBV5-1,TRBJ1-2,CASSYDTNYGYTF
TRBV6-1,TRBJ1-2,CASSESGAGYGYTF
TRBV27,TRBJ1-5,CASSLSGGGQPQHF
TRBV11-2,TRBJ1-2,CASSLAPGQFYGYTF
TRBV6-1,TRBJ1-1,CASSEQLNTEAFF
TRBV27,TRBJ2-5,CASSPTRGWQETQYF
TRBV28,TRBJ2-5,CASSSAGGEETQYF
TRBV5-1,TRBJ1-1,CASSEQGANTEAFF
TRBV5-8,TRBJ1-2,CASSLVRGRGYTF